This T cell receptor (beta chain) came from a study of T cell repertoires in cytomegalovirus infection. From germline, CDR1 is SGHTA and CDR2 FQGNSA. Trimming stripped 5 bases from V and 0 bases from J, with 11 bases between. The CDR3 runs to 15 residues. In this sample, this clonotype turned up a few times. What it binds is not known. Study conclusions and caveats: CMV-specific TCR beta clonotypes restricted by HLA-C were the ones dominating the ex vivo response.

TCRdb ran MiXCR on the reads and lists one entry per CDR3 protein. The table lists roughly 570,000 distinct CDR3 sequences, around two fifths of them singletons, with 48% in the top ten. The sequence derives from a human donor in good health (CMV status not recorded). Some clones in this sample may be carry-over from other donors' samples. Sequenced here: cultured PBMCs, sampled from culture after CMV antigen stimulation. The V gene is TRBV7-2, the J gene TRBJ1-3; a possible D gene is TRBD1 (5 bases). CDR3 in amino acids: CASSRDRGSGNTIYF. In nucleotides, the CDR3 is TGTGCCAGCAGCCGGGACCGCGGCTCTGGAAACACCATATATTTT.